This TCR beta chain derives from a study of T-cell reconstitution after alpha-beta-depleted transplantation in children. Study results and caveats: Newly made T cells mostly supplied T-cell counts and diversity one year after transplant. Day-60 TCRbeta diversity that was high in some patients was derived from surviving recipient T cells and thymic progenitors. Reportedly, alpha-beta T cells present about two months post-transplant originated from several hundred expanded clones of graft origin.

This clonotype was observed many times. No antigen is known for it. This sample's TCRbeta library carried unique molecular identifier barcodes. From the PCR reads, TCRdb called clonotypes with MiXCR, one entry per CDR3 protein. The sample carries approximately 230,000 distinct CDR3 sequences, more than 20% recorded once. V was cut by 3 bases and J by 2 bases, with 7 bases left in between. This CDR3 comprises 12 residues. Germline V gives CDR1 DFQATT, CDR2 SNEGSKA (reference sequence). This rearrangement joins TRBV20-1 to TRBJ1-2; D not certain. The sample here was PBMCs, taken before TCRalphabeta/CD19-depleted stem cell transplant. The sequence was collected from a girl under 10 years old with Fanconi anemia, due to receive a stem cell transplant. CDR3 nucleotides: TGCAGTGCTAGGGAGATGAACTATGGCTACACCTTC. Residues: CSAREMNYGYTF.